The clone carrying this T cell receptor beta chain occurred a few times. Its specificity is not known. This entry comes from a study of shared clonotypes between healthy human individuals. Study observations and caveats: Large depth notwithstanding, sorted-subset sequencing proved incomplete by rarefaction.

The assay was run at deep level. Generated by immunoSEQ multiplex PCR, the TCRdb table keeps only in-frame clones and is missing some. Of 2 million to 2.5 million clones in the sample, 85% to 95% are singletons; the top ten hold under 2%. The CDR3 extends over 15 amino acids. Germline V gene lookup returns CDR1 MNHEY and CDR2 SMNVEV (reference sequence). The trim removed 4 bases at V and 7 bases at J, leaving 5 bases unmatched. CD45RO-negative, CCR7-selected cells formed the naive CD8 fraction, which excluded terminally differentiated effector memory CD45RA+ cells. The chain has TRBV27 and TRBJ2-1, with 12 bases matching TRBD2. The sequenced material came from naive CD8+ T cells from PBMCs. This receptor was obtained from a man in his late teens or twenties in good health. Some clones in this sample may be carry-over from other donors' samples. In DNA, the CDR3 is TGTGCCAGCAGTTCCGGGACTAGCGGGCAAAATGAGCAGTTCTTC. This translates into CASSSGTSGQNEQFF.